The source of this T cell receptor (beta chain) is a study of cytomegalovirus exposure and HLA in healthy donors (dated 2017 in TCRdb). Study-level background: According to a later analysis, the approximately 120 validation repertoires were produced on the same platform as the roughly 600 repertoires of the first cohort. The study aimed to test whether cataloging public T cell receptors could reveal signatures of past pathogen exposure. A separate validation cohort of some 130 different subjects was used in addition to the 666-subject first cohort. The study combined high-throughput TCR immunosequencing, statistical association of individual TCRs with disease status, and machine learning to predict cytomegalovirus infection status. General findings and caveats noted by the study authors: In a later analysis, TCRs clustered in the first cohort were found to also tend to co-occur in the roughly 130 validation repertoires, with over 90% of cluster scores above 0. The authors suggested that the approach could potentially be extended to other disease states and immunological phenotypes. While some public TCRs were present in many individuals, most TCR sequences turned up only very rarely across donors. A total of around 150 TCR beta chains were listed by the study as associated with cytomegalovirus. In vitro tests confirmed that a few of the cytomegalovirus-associated TCR beta chains recognize cytomegalovirus antigens. The validation cohort had no HLA typing available for a later analysis, so co-occurrence within that cohort was assessed over all 120 or so repertoires. The classifier was reported to diagnose cytomegalovirus status with high specificity and sensitivity in both the original and validation cohorts.

The donors were included in the validation cohort of approximately 120 subjects, a group kept apart from the roughly 670-subject first cohort. The library relied on the immunoSEQ multiplex PCR assay. Under the source paper's analysis protocol: A statistical classification framework was built for diagnosing cytomegalovirus status from the catalog of TCR beta chain sequences. Not all clones reach the TCRdb copy of this immuneACCESS table, which keeps in-frame sequences only. Checked studies attribute under half of the gap to unresolved V genes and leave the rest unexplained. From that table come the V and J calls and clone size; the DNA was used to work out D and trimming. The sample profile shows around 120,000 clones; approximately 88% of them were found once. Roughly 6.3% of the sample belongs to the ten largest clones. This clone appeared a few times. Its cognate antigen has yet to be identified. There are no base qualities to consult, and no much larger clone falls within one base.

The sequencing input was PBMCs. The receptor was derived from a woman aged 18-29 years in good health and CMV-seropositive.

For the CDR3, the sequence is CASSLGRATGIYNEQFF. The sequenced DNA is TGTGCCAGCAGCTTAGGGAGGGCGACAGGGATCTACAATGAGCAGTTCTTC. In this chain, TRBV7-9 is recombined with TRBJ2-1, and perhaps TRBD1 as D gene, on 7 matching bases. The CDR3 runs 17 residues from the cysteine to the phenylalanine. CDR3 DNA is the only sequence kept; it has 51 bases, read in frame from the first base. CDR1 is given as SEHNR and CDR2 as FQNEAQ, both from the germline V gene (reference sequence). The germline ends are 16 bases apart after V is trimmed by 1 base and J by 3 bases.